These T cell receptor beta chains were read from a single sample in a study of blood T cells in healthy people across ages. TCRdb called the 5' RACE reads again in MiXCR, with one record for every CDR3 protein. This repertoire shows roughly 500,000 distinct CDR3 sequences, more than 20% found once; its top ten account for 8.7%. These data were also reused for a study on T cells of mothers and their children.

The sample comprised blood. The source of these receptors is a boy between 10 and 17 years old in good health. The CDR3 runs from the conserved cysteine through the conserved F or W. Fields, in order: CDR3 length, D gene, J gene, clone size, V gene, CDR3 protein, CDR3 DNA. A D gene is named only where the DNA matches it firmly. The size field is filled for only some rows; it gives once, few, many or a size class.

cdr3_length: 14
d_call: -
j_call: TRBJ1-1
clone_size: few
v_call: TRBV29-1
cdr3_aa: CSVEVAGMNTEAFF
cdr3_nt: TGCAGCGTTGAAGTAGCAGGGATGAACACTGAAGCTTTCTTT

cdr3_length: 14
d_call: -
j_call: TRBJ2-5
clone_size: few
v_call: TRBV12-3/TRBV12-4
cdr3_aa: CASTFREVGETQYF
cdr3_nt: TGTGCCAGCACCTTCCGGGAAGTTGGAGAGACCCAGTACTTC

cdr3_length: 15
d_call: -
j_call: TRBJ1-2
clone_size: -
v_call: TRBV12-3/TRBV12-4
cdr3_aa: CASRYREEGNYGYTF
cdr3_nt: TGTGCCAGCAGGTACAGGGAAGAGGGGAACTATGGCTACACCTTC

cdr3_length: 15
d_call: TRBD2
j_call: TRBJ2-3
clone_size: -
v_call: TRBV5-1
cdr3_aa: CASSLEAGGPDTQYF
cdr3_nt: TGCGCCAGCAGCTTGGAAGCGGGGGGGCCGGATACGCAGTATTTT

cdr3_length: 16
d_call: TRBD2
j_call: TRBJ2-5
clone_size: -
v_call: TRBV4-2
cdr3_aa: CASSQNRGRARETQYF
cdr3_nt: TGTGCCAGCAGCCAGAACCGCGGGAGGGCCAGAGAGACCCAGTACTTC

cdr3_length: 14
d_call: -
j_call: TRBJ1-1
clone_size: -
v_call: TRBV7-2
cdr3_aa: CASSRGGGNTEAFF
cdr3_nt: TGTGCCAGCAGCCGCGGGGGCGGGAACACTGAAGCTTTCTTT

cdr3_length: 15
d_call: TRBD1
j_call: TRBJ2-7
clone_size: -
v_call: TRBV7-9
cdr3_aa: CASSSAQGLSYEQYF
cdr3_nt: TGTGCCAGCAGCTCCGCACAGGGGCTTTCCTACGAGCAGTACTTC

cdr3_length: 12
d_call: TRBD1
j_call: TRBJ1-1
clone_size: -
v_call: TRBV7-2
cdr3_aa: CASTDRDTEAFF
cdr3_nt: TGTGCCAGCACCGACAGGGACACTGAAGCTTTCTTT

cdr3_length: 15
d_call: -
j_call: TRBJ2-4
clone_size: many
v_call: TRBV7-9
cdr3_aa: CASSFTEITKNIQYF
cdr3_nt: TGTGCCAGCAGCTTTACGGAAATAACCAAAAACATTCAGTACTTC

cdr3_length: 14
d_call: -
j_call: TRBJ2-3
clone_size: -
v_call: TRBV28
cdr3_aa: CASTLLAYTDTQYF
cdr3_nt: TGTGCCAGCACCCTTCTAGCTTACACAGATACGCAGTATTTT

cdr3_length: 13
d_call: -
j_call: TRBJ1-5
clone_size: -
v_call: TRBV4-3
cdr3_aa: CASSQDLDQPQHF
cdr3_nt: TGCGCCAGCAGCCAAGACCTAGATCAGCCCCAGCATTTT

cdr3_length: 15
d_call: -
j_call: TRBJ2-5
clone_size: -
v_call: TRBV7-7
cdr3_aa: CASKKSQGPQETQYF
cdr3_nt: TGTGCTAGCAAAAAATCTCAGGGTCCGCAAGAGACCCAGTACTTC

cdr3_length: 13
d_call: -
j_call: TRBJ2-1
clone_size: -
v_call: TRBV6-1
cdr3_aa: CASSHRVYNEQFF
cdr3_nt: TGTGCCAGCAGCCACAGGGTCTACAATGAGCAGTTCTTC

cdr3_length: 13
d_call: -
j_call: TRBJ2-1
clone_size: -
v_call: TRBV7-9
cdr3_aa: CASSPRGPPEQFF
cdr3_nt: TGTGCCAGCAGCCCACGGGGGCCCCCTGAGCAGTTCTTC

cdr3_length: 13
d_call: TRBD2
j_call: TRBJ2-5
clone_size: -
v_call: TRBV20-1
cdr3_aa: CSADSSGEETQYF
cdr3_nt: TGCAGTGCTGACAGTAGCGGGGAGGAGACCCAGTACTTC

cdr3_length: 12
d_call: -
j_call: TRBJ1-1
clone_size: -
v_call: TRBV7-9
cdr3_aa: CASSLDGGKAFF
cdr3_nt: TGTGCCAGCAGCTTAGATGGGGGAAAAGCTTTCTTT

cdr3_length: 13
d_call: -
j_call: TRBJ1-1
clone_size: -
v_call: TRBV30
cdr3_aa: CAWSQDRNTEAFF
cdr3_nt: TGTGCCTGGAGCCAGGACCGGAACACTGAAGCTTTCTTT

cdr3_length: 16
d_call: -
j_call: TRBJ2-7
clone_size: -
v_call: TRBV4-3
cdr3_aa: CASSQGLGVVSGEQYF
cdr3_nt: TGCGCCAGCAGCCAAGGTTTGGGGGTCGTCAGTGGCGAGCAGTACTTC

cdr3_length: 13
d_call: -
j_call: TRBJ2-2
clone_size: few
v_call: TRBV6-5
cdr3_aa: CASRPRGNGELFF
cdr3_nt: TGTGCCAGCAGACCGAGGGGGAACGGGGAGCTGTTTTTT

cdr3_length: 12
d_call: -
j_call: TRBJ2-1
clone_size: -
v_call: TRBV19
cdr3_aa: CASSIVLDEQFF
cdr3_nt: TGTGCCAGTAGTATAGTCCTTGATGAGCAGTTCTTC

cdr3_length: 15
d_call: -
j_call: TRBJ1-2
clone_size: few
v_call: TRBV7-2
cdr3_aa: CASSLEIRARDGYTF
cdr3_nt: TGTGCCAGCAGCTTAGAGATAAGGGCCAGGGATGGCTACACCTTC

cdr3_length: 13
d_call: -
j_call: TRBJ2-7
clone_size: -
v_call: TRBV7-2
cdr3_aa: CASSRPSSYEQYF
cdr3_nt: TGTGCCAGCAGCCGCCCGAGCTCCTACGAGCAGTACTTC

cdr3_length: 13
d_call: -
j_call: TRBJ1-1
clone_size: few
v_call: TRBV6-2/TRBV6-3
cdr3_aa: CATQQAMNTEAFF
cdr3_nt: TGTGCCACACAACAGGCCATGAACACTGAAGCTTTCTTT

cdr3_length: 13
d_call: TRBD1
j_call: TRBJ2-5
clone_size: many
v_call: TRBV20-1
cdr3_aa: CSARTFGQGSQYF
cdr3_nt: TGCAGTGCTAGAACTTTCGGACAGGGGAGCCAGTACTTC

cdr3_length: 13
d_call: -
j_call: TRBJ2-5
clone_size: -
v_call: TRBV29-1
cdr3_aa: CSVEAPQEGTQYF
cdr3_nt: TGCAGCGTTGAAGCCCCGCAGGAAGGGACCCAGTACTTC

cdr3_length: 14
d_call: TRBD1
j_call: TRBJ2-3
clone_size: -
v_call: TRBV5-1
cdr3_aa: CASSTTGGTDTQYF
cdr3_nt: TGCGCCAGCAGCACGACAGGGGGCACAGATACGCAGTATTTT

cdr3_length: 13
d_call: -
j_call: TRBJ2-7
clone_size: many
v_call: TRBV6-5
cdr3_aa: CASTPFRSYEQYF
cdr3_nt: TGTGCCAGCACTCCTTTTCGGTCCTACGAGCAGTACTTC

cdr3_length: 14
d_call: TRBD1
j_call: TRBJ1-2
clone_size: few
v_call: TRBV3-1
cdr3_aa: CASSQDQGGYGYTF
cdr3_nt: TGTGCCAGCAGCCAAGATCAGGGGGGCTATGGCTACACCTTC

cdr3_length: 13
d_call: -
j_call: TRBJ1-1
clone_size: few
v_call: TRBV6-5
cdr3_aa: CASSWDPQTEAFF
cdr3_nt: TGTGCCAGCAGTTGGGACCCACAGACTGAAGCTTTCTTT

cdr3_length: 15
d_call: TRBD1
j_call: TRBJ2-7
clone_size: few
v_call: TRBV27
cdr3_aa: CASSYQGTGYYEQYF
cdr3_nt: TGTGCCAGCAGTTACCAAGGGACAGGGTATTACGAGCAGTACTTC

cdr3_length: 15
d_call: -
j_call: TRBJ2-2
clone_size: -
v_call: TRBV9
cdr3_aa: CASSVAGGNTGELFF
cdr3_nt: TGTGCCAGCAGCGTAGCTGGGGGGAACACTGGGGAGCTGTTTTTT

cdr3_length: 15
d_call: -
j_call: TRBJ1-4
clone_size: few
v_call: TRBV1
cdr3_aa: CTSSQDLQKDEKLFF
cdr3_nt: TGCACCAGCAGCCAAGACTTACAGAAAGATGAAAAACTGTTTTTT

cdr3_length: 15
d_call: -
j_call: TRBJ2-1
clone_size: few
v_call: TRBV6-5
cdr3_aa: CASSRSGRSYNEQFF
cdr3_nt: TGTGCCAGCAGCAGGAGCGGTCGCTCCTACAATGAGCAGTTCTTC

cdr3_length: 19
d_call: TRBD2
j_call: TRBJ2-3
clone_size: many
v_call: TRBV28
cdr3_aa: CASSLVIRTSGGDTDTQYF
cdr3_nt: TGTGCCAGCAGTTTAGTTATCCGGACTAGCGGGGGAGACACAGATACGCAGTATTTT

cdr3_length: 14
d_call: TRBD2
j_call: TRBJ2-1
clone_size: few
v_call: TRBV20-1
cdr3_aa: CSASSGGTYNEQFF
cdr3_nt: TGCAGTGCATCTAGCGGGGGAACCTACAATGAGCAGTTCTTC

cdr3_length: 13
d_call: -
j_call: TRBJ2-3
clone_size: -
v_call: TRBV5-1
cdr3_aa: CASSLGQTDTQYF
cdr3_nt: TGCGCCAGCAGCCTTGGACAGACAGATACGCAGTATTTT

cdr3_length: 16
d_call: -
j_call: TRBJ2-1
clone_size: -
v_call: TRBV7-8
cdr3_aa: CASSFGGTPTYNQQFF
cdr3_nt: TGTGCCAGCAGCTTCGGCGGGACTCCTACCTACAATCAGCAGTTCTTC

cdr3_length: 15
d_call: TRBD1
j_call: TRBJ2-5
clone_size: -
v_call: TRBV6-5
cdr3_aa: CASSFGQGLEWAQYF
cdr3_nt: TGTGCCAGCAGTTTCGGACAGGGCCTGGAGTGGGCCCAGTACTTC

cdr3_length: 16
d_call: TRBD2
j_call: TRBJ2-1
clone_size: -
v_call: TRBV5-1
cdr3_aa: CASSLGGPGGYNEQFF
cdr3_nt: TGCGCCAGCAGCTTGGGTGGGCCGGGAGGGTACAATGAGCAGTTCTTC

cdr3_length: 17
d_call: TRBD2
j_call: TRBJ2-7
clone_size: once
v_call: TRBV6-2/TRBV6-3
cdr3_aa: CASSQRLAGVRLREQYF
cdr3_nt: TGTGCCAGCAGTCAAAGACTCGCGGGAGTCCGGCTGAGGGAGCAGTACTTC

cdr3_length: 14
d_call: -
j_call: TRBJ2-6
clone_size: few
v_call: TRBV27
cdr3_aa: CASSLAGEANVLTF
cdr3_nt: TGTGCCAGCAGTTTGGCAGGGGAGGCCAACGTCCTGACTTTC

cdr3_length: 14
d_call: -
j_call: TRBJ2-5
clone_size: -
v_call: TRBV4-3
cdr3_aa: CASSQRPYQETQYF
cdr3_nt: TGCGCCAGCAGCCAACGTCCGTACCAAGAGACCCAGTACTTC

cdr3_length: 18
d_call: TRBD2
j_call: TRBJ2-5
clone_size: -
v_call: TRBV20-1
cdr3_aa: CSARHGTSGVLGGETQYF
cdr3_nt: TGCAGTGCTAGACATGGGACTAGCGGGGTATTGGGAGGTGAGACCCAGTACTTC

cdr3_length: 16
d_call: -
j_call: TRBJ1-4
clone_size: few
v_call: TRBV20-1
cdr3_aa: CSAREFVAKPNEKLFF
cdr3_nt: TGCAGTGCTAGAGAATTTGTGGCAAAACCCAATGAAAAACTGTTTTTT

cdr3_length: 14
d_call: TRBD1
j_call: TRBJ2-3
clone_size: -
v_call: TRBV15
cdr3_aa: CATLEQGATDTQYF
cdr3_nt: TGTGCCACCTTGGAACAGGGGGCTACAGATACGCAGTATTTT

cdr3_length: 18
d_call: -
j_call: TRBJ2-3
clone_size: few
v_call: TRBV5-1
cdr3_aa: CASSLADLGPAPTDTQYF
cdr3_nt: TGCGCCAGCAGCTTGGCAGATCTTGGGCCTGCTCCCACAGATACGCAGTATTTT